This TCR beta chain was sequenced in a study of blood T cell repertoires in COVID-19 (dated by TCRdb to 2020 to 2022). Notes on the research overall: Samples from collaborators originated in the United States, Italy and Spain and spanned both the acute and convalescent phases of COVID-19. The material from the prospective study consisted of cDNA or gDNA derived from T cells, B-cell-depleted T cells, or PBMCs. Subjects who had been exposed to COVID-19, were actively infected with it, or had recovered from it provided the deeply sampled blood TCRbeta repertoires that made up the dataset. The repertoires were released in a freely available public database meant as a resource for research on the immune response to SARS-CoV-2. The samples were drawn from the first 160 participants of the ongoing ImmuneRACE study and from some 1,300 subjects provided by 6 global collaborators. Sample metadata almost always included a de-identified subject ID, COVID-19 status, age in years and sex. Where HLA class I and class II types were available, the types were taken from metadata supplied by the sample provider, not from assay-based typing.

What the research found in general, with its limitations: The quantity of clinical and demographic metadata differed by source and by participant and was supplied without curation.

This clone was found a few times. Its antigen has not been determined. It has no much larger one-base neighbor in the sample; base qualities were not kept. Each collaborating institution followed its own protocols to collect whole blood in K2EDTA tubes. Collaborator samples were shipped for TCRbeta analysis as frozen whole blood, isolated PBMCs, or DNA extracted from either sample type. Based on the germline V gene, the CDR1 and CDR2 sequences are MDHEN and SYDVKM. Counted from cysteine to phenylalanine, this CDR3 has 15 amino acids. Here the CDR3 DNA is all that survives: 45 bases in frame from base 1. The junction carries 19 bases between V and J, which are trimmed by 7 bases and 4 bases respectively. TCRbeta CDR3 regions were amplified from genomic DNA using the immunoSEQ Assay, a bias-controlled multiplex PCR. In the source study's methods: The number of nucleated cells in each sample was estimated from the amplification of reference gene primers within the assay. To quantify the absolute abundance of each unique TCRbeta CDR3 rearrangement, sequence reads were collapsed and filtered. Productive Simpson clonality was computed per sample as the square root of Simpson's diversity index over productive rearrangements. TCRdb limited this immuneACCESS table to in-frame rearrangements with V and J called. A share of clones is missing; checked studies link under half to unresolved V genes, and the rest is unexplained. V, J and clone size are those of that table, while D and trimming were read from the DNA. This sample holds under 300,000 clones; approximately 87% were observed only once. The top ten constitute 5.5% to 6.5% of the sample.

Sequencing was carried out using peripheral blood. This TCR came from a man between 60 and 75 years old with acute or convalescent COVID-19. The rearrangement combines TRBV28 with TRBJ1-2, and possibly TRBD1, on 6 matching bases. The CDR3 reads as follows: CASNPAQGMPYGYTF. At the DNA level, the sequence is TGTGCCAGCAATCCCGCACAGGGAATGCCCTATGGCTACACCTTC.